The 15 T cell receptor beta chains below come from one sample, sequenced in a study of cytomegalovirus exposure and HLA in healthy donors. Use of 60 Vbeta and 13 Jbeta primers characterized the PCR. Clones were read by immunoSEQ multiplex PCR, and TCRdb kept only the in-frame ones, dropping some. The table includes about 150,000 clones, around 79% detected once. Sequenced material: PBMCs. The receptors shown here come from a man younger than 45 in good health and CMV-seropositive.

CDR3 coding DNA: TGCAGTGCCGAGGGGGGGGAGAGTGCTTTCTTT. It translates to CSAEGGESAFF. The V call is TRBV20-1, the J call TRBJ1-1; D possibly corresponds to TRBD1 (6 bases). The length of the CDR3 is 11 residues. V lost 6 bases, J lost 11 bases, and 16 bases lay in between. CDR1 and CDR2 from the germline V gene are DFQATT and SNEGSKA (reference sequence).

The chain is built from TRBV29-1 and TRBJ2-5; weak D call: TRBD2 (5 bases). The length of the CDR3 is 13 residues. Germline CDR1 and CDR2: SQVTM and ANQGSEA. The germline V and J ends were trimmed by 6 bases and 4 bases, with 15 bases remaining between them. CDR3 in amino acids: CSVGLAVGETQYF. As DNA, the CDR3 is TGCAGCGTAGGGCTAGCTGTGGGAGAGACCCAGTACTTC.

The chain uses TRBV25-1 and TRBJ2-5, with D tentatively TRBD2 (5 bases). Trimming took 5 bases from V and 5 from J, leaving 9 bases between them. Germline V gene sequence: CDR1 MGHDK, CDR2 SYGVNS. CDR3 length: 12 amino acids. The CDR3 DNA reads as TGTGCCAGCAGTTTTAGGGAGGAGACCCAGTACTTC. Its protein product is CASSFREETQYF.

The genes are TRBV15 and TRBJ1-1; possibly TRBD1 for D (5 bases). The germline V and J ends were trimmed by 5 bases and 1 base, with 11 bases remaining between them. The CDR3 runs 14 residues. CDR1 and CDR2 (germline): LNHNV, YYDKDF (reference sequence). The CDR3 nucleotides are TGTGCCACCAGCGTTTTCGGGGGGAACACTGAAGCTTTCTTT. Amino acid sequence: CATSVFGGNTEAFF.

V usage is TRBV23-1 and J usage is TRBJ2-5; 7 positions match TRBD1. TRBV23-1 is filed as an ORF, its function uncertain. The CDR3 length is 15 residues. V dropped 2 bases and J dropped 7; count of bases not matched to a gene: 10. The CDR3 is CASSQPTGSEATQYF. The CDR3 coding sequence is TGCGCCAGCAGTCAACCGACAGGGAGTGAAGCGACCCAGTACTTC.

The chain links TRBV19 to TRBJ1-1, with a possible D match to TRBD1 (6 bases). This CDR3 spans 15 amino acids. CDR1 LNHDA and CDR2 SQIVND come from the germline V gene (reference sequence). The V end lost 5 bases, the J end lost 2 bases, and 15 bases lay between the germline ends. The CDR3 DNA is TGTGCCAGTAGTGCGATACAGGGCCCCAACACTGAAGCTTTCTTT. Protein: CASSAIQGPNTEAFF.

This clone was seen a few times. In the same sample, other DNA sequences code for this CDR3. V usage is TRBV4-1 and J usage is TRBJ2-2; D gene unclear. V shed 4 bases and J shed 1 base, with 4 bases lying between them. Germline V gives CDR1 MGHRA, CDR2 YSYEKL. The CDR3 runs 13 residues. CDR3 sequence: CASSLLNTGELFF. The CDR3 DNA reads as TGCGCCAGCAGCCTCCTGAACACCGGGGAGCTGTTTTTT.

This chain connects TRBV30 to TRBJ1-2; the match to TRBD1 covers 9 bases. The J segment lost 8 bases and the V segment lost 5 bases, leaving 15 bases of the junction unmatched. The germline CDR1 and CDR2 sequences are GTSNPN and SVGIG (reference sequence). CDR3 length equals 15 residues. In DNA, the CDR3 is TGTGCCTGGGGTGGCTTGGGACAGGGACCGCGGGGCTACACCTTC. Protein sequence: CAWGGLGQGPRGYTF. The full variable domain, its missing parts supplied by reference TRBV30 and TRBJ1-2, is SQTIHQWPATLVQPVGSPLSLECTVEGTSNPNLYWYRQAAGRGLQLLFYSVGIGQISSEVPQNLSASRPQDRQFILSSKKLLLSDSGFYLCAWGGLGQGPRGYTFGSGTRLTVV.

The CDR3 bases are TGTGCCAGCAGCAAGGACCGGGATCTTGAAGCTTTCTTT. This translates into CASSKDRDLEAFF. V gene TRBV5-8 combines with J gene TRBJ1-1; D is unresolved. Germline values: CDR1 SGHTS, CDR2 YDEGEE. The V and J ends lost 4 bases and 7 bases respectively, with 14 bases between them. The CDR3 extends over 13 amino acids.

The gene calls are TRBV4-1 and TRBJ1-3, with 9 bases identical to TRBD1. V lost 4 bases to trimming and J lost 0 bases; unmatched junction nucleotides: 19. Per the germline V gene, CDR1 is MGHRA and CDR2 is YSYEKL. CDR3 length: 21 amino acids. CDR3 in DNA: TGCGCCAGCAGCCGAGACATGGGACAGGGAAGGCTTGGGGACTCTGGAAACACCATATATTTT. Its protein is CASSRDMGQGRLGDSGNTIYF.

This clone came up once. CDR3 residues: CASSGGQGARDTQYF. The CDR3 DNA follows: TGTGCCAGCAGTGGGGGACAGGGGGCTCGAGATACGCAGTATTTT. The V gene is TRBV25-1, the J gene TRBJ2-3; 12 bases are a match to TRBD1. Losses at the gene ends were 4 bases for V and 5 bases for J; bases not matched to a gene: 4. Looked up from germline, CDR1 is MGHDK and CDR2 is SYGVNS. The CDR3 length is 15 residues.

This chain links TRBV4-2 with TRBJ2-7, with D unclear. The CDR3 has 15 residues. The germline gives CDR1 LGHNA, CDR2 YNFKEQ. The V gene lost 1 base and the J gene lost 6 bases, with 16 bases spanning the gap. CDR3 sequence: CASSQVVDPTGEQYF. CDR3 DNA sequence: TGTGCCAGCAGCCAAGTCGTCGACCCGACTGGCGAGCAGTACTTC.

Written as DNA, the CDR3 is TGTGCCATCAGTCGGACTAGCGGGAAGAACACCGGGGAGCTGTTTTTT. Translating gives CAISRTSGKNTGELFF. The rearrangement links TRBV10-3 to TRBJ2-2; 12 positions agree with TRBD2. Germline-derived CDR1 and CDR2 are ENHRY and SYGVKD. The CDR3 covers 16 residues. The ends lost 5 bases at V and 1 base at J; junction bases unmatched: 2.

V usage is TRBV14 and J usage is TRBJ1-1; D remains ambiguous. The germline V and J ends were trimmed by 5 bases and 8 bases, with 9 bases remaining between them. CDR3 length: 11 residues. Germline V gives CDR1 SGHDN, CDR2 FVKESK. CDR3 nucleotides: TGTGCCAGCAGCAATCCGGGGGAAGCTTTCTTT. Translated: CASSNPGEAFF.

In its sample, this clone was seen a few times. The chain uses TRBV19 and TRBJ2-5; perhaps TRBD2 as D (5 bases). The CDR3 sequence is 12 residues long. In germline, CDR1 is LNHDA, CDR2 SQIVND (reference sequence). With 6 bases removed from V and 5 bases from J, the gap between germline ends came to 10 bases. The CDR3, as DNA: TGTGCCAGTAGAGCTAGCTGGGAGACCCAGTACTTC. This codes for CASRASWETQYF.